The 24 T cell receptor beta chains in this list originate from one sample, sequenced in a study of blood T cells in healthy people across ages. The authors ran a second PCR of about 7 to 11 cycles using a sample-barcoded 5' primer and a J-beta primer mix. One entry per CDR3 protein, called by TCRdb with MiXCR from the 5' RACE reads. The table has 790,000 or so distinct CDR3 sequences, about 56% seen once; the top ten hold around 24%. Input material: blood. The receptors here all came from a man in his forties in good health.

The chain employs TRBV14 and TRBJ2-5; TRBD1 aligns across 9 bases. This CDR3 is 15 amino acids long. Losses at the gene ends were 5 bases for V and 5 bases for J; bases not matched to a gene: 9. In germline, CDR1 is SGHDN, CDR2 FVKESK. CDR3 amino acids: CASSKDRGSRETQYF. CDR3 coding DNA: TGTGCCAGCAGCAAGGACAGGGGAAGTCGGGAGACCCAGTACTTC.

The rearrangement joins TRBV20-1 to TRBJ2-4; D perhaps matches TRBD1 (6 bases). CDR3 length: 14 amino acids. Germline V gives CDR1 DFQATT, CDR2 SNEGSKA (reference sequence). Trimming shortened V by 5 bases and J by 1 base, and 12 bases separated the two germline ends. The CDR3 is CSAQGKGAKNIQYF. In DNA, the CDR3 is TGCAGTGCTCAGGGGAAGGGGGCCAAAAACATTCAGTACTTC.

The chain couples TRBV7-6 to TRBJ2-1; 11 bases align to TRBD2. V lost 7 bases, J lost 7 bases, and 15 bases stayed unmatched. Germline V lookup: CDR1 SGHVS, CDR2 FNYEAQ. The CDR3 has 17 residues. The CDR3: CASNPYSGGAGLNEQFF. The CDR3 DNA follows: TGTGCCAGCAACCCCTATAGCGGGGGGGCGGGTTTAAATGAGCAGTTCTTC.

CDR3 loop: CASSQVGSRRYNEQFF. The DNA of the CDR3 is TGTGCCAGCAGCCAAGTTGGGTCTAGGCGATACAATGAGCAGTTCTTC. V usage is TRBV14 and J usage is TRBJ2-1; D uncertain. The germline V gene has CDR1 SGHDN and CDR2 FVKESK. V was cut by 1 base and J by 4 bases, with 14 bases left in between. This CDR3 region has 16 residues.

This chain connects TRBV2 to TRBJ1-2; no clear D gene. The CDR3 spans 14 residues. Looked up from germline, CDR1 is SNHLY and CDR2 is FYNNEI. Deletions cut 2 bases from V and 4 bases from J, with 11 bases between. The CDR3 spells CASSETAVTYGYTF. The DNA for the CDR3 is TGTGCCAGCAGTGAAACGGCAGTAACCTATGGCTACACCTTC.

The table lists this clonotype with a few counts. The chain has TRBV6-2 or TRBV6-3 and TRBJ2-7, with D tentatively TRBD2 (6 bases). Trimming shortened V by 6 bases and J by 6 bases, and 12 bases separated the two germline ends. Germline values: CDR1 MNHEY, CDR2 SVGEGT. This CDR3 contains 12 residues. The CDR3 region has the DNA TGTGCCAGCAGCAGCGGGCCTCCCGAGCAGTACTTC. The encoded protein is CASSSGPPEQYF.

This chain links TRBV3-1 with TRBJ2-1, with TRBD2 matching 8 bases. The junction had 5 bases not matched to a gene; V was cut back by 4 bases and J by 0 bases. Germline V gives CDR1 LGHDT, CDR2 YNNKEL (reference sequence). The CDR3 length is 16 residues. CDR3 DNA: TGTGCCAGCAGCCTCCCTCTAGCGGGCTCCTACAATGAGCAGTTCTTC. Its translation is CASSLPLAGSYNEQFF.

This clonotype has a handful of counts. V usage is TRBV20-1 and J usage is TRBJ2-3; TRBD2 might be the D (6 bases). The germline V gene encodes CDR1 DFQATT and CDR2 SNEGSKA (reference sequence). The germline V and J ends were trimmed by 3 bases and 4 bases, with 8 bases remaining between them. The CDR3 covers 12 residues. The CDR3 DNA sequence: TGCAGTGCTAGCGGGAGTCCAGATACGCAGTATTTT. Amino acid sequence: CSASGSPDTQYF.

The rearrangement uses TRBV5-5 and TRBJ2-1, with no clear D. Germline CDR1 reads SGHKS; CDR2 reads YYEKEE (reference sequence). This CDR3 is built from 11 residues. Trimming took 7 bases from V and 7 from J, leaving 9 bases between them. Written as DNA, the CDR3 is TGTGCCAGCCAAGAATCGAATGAGCAGTTCTTC. It yields the protein CASQESNEQFF.

V gene TRBV20-1 combines with J gene TRBJ1-2; 8 nucleotides line up with TRBD1. The CDR3 spans 14 residues. Germline V gene sequence: CDR1 DFQATT, CDR2 SNEGSKA (reference sequence). After removal of 0 bases from V and 8 bases from J, the junction contained 8 bases not matched to a gene. CDR3 amino acids: CSAREGTGGRGYTF. DNA for the CDR3: TGCAGTGCTAGAGAGGGGACAGGTGGAAGGGGCTACACCTTC.

This clonotype was detected only a few times. The chain's CDR3 is CASSREAGDLTYEQYF. The CDR3 DNA follows: TGCGCCAGCAGCCGAGAAGCGGGAGATCTCACCTACGAGCAGTACTTC. The chain combines TRBV4-1 with TRBJ2-7, with 8 bases identical to TRBD2. Germline V gene sequence: CDR1 MGHRA, CDR2 YSYEKL. This CDR3 has 16 amino acids. Unmatched junction bases numbered 10, after V lost 4 bases and J lost 2 bases.

In its sample, this clonotype was seen a few times. V usage is TRBV10-3 and J usage is TRBJ2-3; 13 nucleotides agree with TRBD2. The CDR3 has 15 residues. The J segment lost 6 bases and the V segment lost 4 bases, leaving 4 bases of the junction unmatched. CDR1 is ENHRY and CDR2 is SYGVKD in the germline V gene. The CDR3 sequence is CAISGTSGSRDTQYF. DNA of the CDR3: TGTGCCATCAGTGGGACTAGCGGGAGCAGGGATACGCAGTATTTT.

The chain combines TRBV6-1 with TRBJ2-4; D ambiguous. V dropped 3 bases and J dropped 0 bases, with 15 bases sitting between them. The CDR3 is 17 residues long. Germline lookup yields CDR1 MNHNS and CDR2 SASEGT. CDR3 nucleotide sequence: TGTGCCAGCAGTGAGGGTGGGTGGGTGACAGCCAAAAACATTCAGTACTTC. Residues: CASSEGGWVTAKNIQYF.

The V and J genes are TRBV4-2 and TRBJ1-1; maybe TRBD1 (5 bases). The germline V and J ends were trimmed by 0 bases and 4 bases, with 12 bases remaining between them. The germline gives CDR1 LGHNA, CDR2 YNFKEQ. This CDR3 contains 15 residues. The CDR3 DNA is TGTGCCAGCAGCCAAGATGGGGGGGGGAGCACTGAAGCTTTCTTT. Translated: CASSQDGGGSTEAFF.

This clonotype was detected only once. J is TRBJ1-2 and V is TRBV27; no firm D call. The length of the CDR3 is 14 residues. Germline V lookup: CDR1 MNHEY, CDR2 SMNVEV (reference sequence). V was pared by 6 bases and J by 4 bases, with 15 bases between. CDR3 in DNA: TGTGCCAGCAGCCCGGAGTGGGGTCCCTATGGCTACACCTTC. It is translated as CASSPEWGPYGYTF.

This clonotype was detected many times. Here the CDR3 reads CSARGTQGQNTEAFF. The CDR3 DNA is TGCAGTGCTAGAGGGACACAGGGACAGAACACTGAAGCTTTCTTT. The chain couples TRBV20-1 to TRBJ1-1, with TRBD1 as a possible D gene (6 bases). The CDR3 totals 15 residues. Between the trimmed V and J ends, which lost 1 base and 1 base, there was a span of 13 bases. Looked up from germline, CDR1 is DFQATT and CDR2 is SNEGSKA (reference sequence).

This chain connects TRBV5-1 to TRBJ2-7; D perhaps matches TRBD1 (5 bases). CDR1 and CDR2 (germline): SGHRS, YFSETQ. The germline V and J ends were trimmed by 5 bases and 6 bases, with 15 bases remaining between them. The CDR3 contains 13 residues. The chain's CDR3 is CASSSDSAVEQYF. CDR3 coding DNA: TGCGCCAGCAGTTCAGACAGCGCGGTCGAGCAGTACTTC.

The chain recombines TRBV15 with TRBJ1-2; D gene uncertain. V was pared by 0 bases and J by 4 bases, with 15 bases between. Germline lookup yields CDR1 LNHNV and CDR2 YYDKDF (reference sequence). The CDR3 is made up of 16 amino acids. DNA of the CDR3: TGTGCCACCAGCAGAGATCGGGCTGGCAGACTCTATGGCTACACCTTC. Translating it yields CATSRDRAGRLYGYTF.

This chain joins TRBV20-1 and TRBJ2-7; possible D gene TRBD2, 5 bases. This CDR3 spans 14 amino acids. Germline V gene sequence: CDR1 DFQATT, CDR2 SNEGSKA (reference sequence). Between the trimmed V and J ends, which lost 0 bases and 5 bases, there was a span of 14 bases. CDR3 in amino acids: CSARDEASNDEQYF. The CDR3 coding sequence is TGCAGTGCTAGAGATGAAGCTAGCAACGACGAGCAGTACTTC.

This clonotype was recorded once. This chain's CDR3 is CASSMLFDSRTHMNTEAFF. The CDR3 DNA sequence: TGTGCCAGTAGTATGTTATTTGACAGTCGAACTCACATGAACACTGAAGCTTTCTTT. The chain has TRBV19 and TRBJ1-1; D perhaps matches TRBD1 (5 bases). This CDR3 has 19 residues. Germline V CDR1 and CDR2: LNHDA, SQIVND (reference sequence). Trimming shortened V by 3 bases and J by 0 bases, and 23 bases separated the two germline ends.

This clonotype appeared a few times. The gene calls are TRBV27 and TRBJ1-6; unclear D gene. The CDR3 consists of 13 residues. V lost 7 bases, J lost 8 bases, and 12 bases lay in between. The germline gives CDR1 MNHEY, CDR2 SMNVEV (reference sequence). The CDR3 DNA is TGTGCCAGCACCCCGAGATCCGATTCACCCCTCCACTTT. Translated: CASTPRSDSPLHF.

This CDR3 is CASSSGRGTANTGELFF. In DNA form, the CDR3 reads TGTGCCAGCAGTTCCGGGCGGGGGACGGCGAACACCGGGGAGCTGTTTTTT. The J gene is TRBJ2-2, the V gene TRBV28; 7 bases match TRBD2. The CDR3 is 17 amino acids. Germline CDR1 and CDR2: MDHEN and SYDVKM. V was pared by 4 bases and J by 0 bases, with 8 bases of the junction left unmatched.

Concerning this clonotype: Likely a read error: the CDR3 ends without its conserved phenylalanine or tryptophan. The chain couples TRBV7-2 to TRBJ2-1, with D perhaps matching TRBD2 (5 bases). Looked up from germline, CDR1 is SGHTA and CDR2 is FQGNSA. This CDR3 comprises 14 residues. The V end lost 6 bases, the J end lost 0 bases, and 9 bases lay between the germline ends. The CDR3 DNA follows: TGTGCCAGCAGGAGGACTGACTCCTACAATGAGCAGTTCTGC. Translated: CASRRTDSYNEQFC.

This clonotype was recorded a few times. J is TRBJ2-7 and V is TRBV7-2; unclear D gene. This CDR3 has 15 amino acids. CDR1 SGHTA and CDR2 FQGNSA come from the germline V gene. V was trimmed by 1 base and J by 9 bases, leaving 19 bases between them. The CDR3 loop is CASSLDGTAVGRQYF. DNA of the CDR3: TGTGCCAGCAGCTTAGACGGCACGGCGGTGGGTAGGCAGTACTTC.